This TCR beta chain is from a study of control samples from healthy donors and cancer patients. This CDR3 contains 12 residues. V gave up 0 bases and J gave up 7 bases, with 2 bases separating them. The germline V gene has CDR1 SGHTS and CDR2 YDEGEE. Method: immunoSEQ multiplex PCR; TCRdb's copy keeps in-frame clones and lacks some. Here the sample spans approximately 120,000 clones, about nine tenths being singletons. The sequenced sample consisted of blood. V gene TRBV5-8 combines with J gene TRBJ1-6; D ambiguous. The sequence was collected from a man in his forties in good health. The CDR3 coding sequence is TGTGCCAGCAGCTTGGGAAATTCACCCCTCCACTTT. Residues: CASSLGNSPLHF.